This T cell receptor beta chain was captured by sequencing in a study of blood T cells in healthy people across ages. Germline CDR1 SGDLS, CDR2 YYNGEE. V shed 2 bases and J shed 2 bases, with 13 bases lying between them. CDR3 length: 15 residues. Comments on this clonotype: The antigen is unknown.

Primers used in a second PCR of about 7 to 12 cycles were a sample-barcoded 5' primer and a J-beta primer mix. In TCRdb, the 5' RACE reads were re-called with MiXCR into one record per CDR3 protein. Among 1.8 million or so distinct CDR3 sequences, 35% to 50% were seen once, and the ten largest hold under 25%. Study-wide results and limits: Diversity figures based on one million T cells were deemed too low.

The V call is TRBV9, the J call TRBJ2-5; a weak D match, TRBD2 (6 bases). Sample: blood. This TCR was recovered from a human donor in good health. The chain's CDR3 is CASSVHTSPQETQYF. For the CDR3, the DNA is TGTGCCAGCAGCGTGCATACTAGCCCTCAAGAGACCCAGTACTTC.